By share of the sample, the clone carrying this T cell receptor (beta chain) is medium-sized. Its target is unknown. Trimming removed 4 bases at V and 5 bases at J, with 4 bases between. This CDR3 is 10 amino acids long. Germline V CDR1 and CDR2: SQVTM, ANQGSEA. Naive CD4+ cells had CD25+ Tregs removed. Study-level findings and limits: In terms of TCR gene usage, tumor memory CD4+ T cells clustered together with blood and lymph node memory CD4+ cells, as well as with lymph node naive CD4+ cells.

Semi-nested PCR with Nested Universal Primer A followed constant-region reverse priming of full-length variable regions. TCRdb processed the 5' RACE reads anew with MiXCR; each CDR3 protein has one entry. The sample lists about 5,700 distinct CDR3 sequences, around 34% occurring once. The chain carries TRBV29-1 and TRBJ2-3; D gene unclear. Sequenced: naive CD4+ T cells sorted from a lymph node. Subset reported: naive CD4+ T cells, CD4+CD45RA+CD25-. This sequence originates from a female donor with breast cancer. CDR3 sequence (DNA): TGCAGCGTTGGAGGAGATACGCAGTATTTT. Translated: CSVGGDTQYF.